Shown below are 5 T cell receptor beta chains from a single sample sequenced in a study of CXCR3-negative and CXCR3-positive naive CD8 T cells. Findings and limits, study-wide: CXCR3-positive naive cells had more hydrophobic TRB CDR3s than CXCR3-negative naive cells.

TRB cDNA libraries were made by UMI-labeled 5' RACE. For each CDR3 protein, TCRdb gives one entry from its re-call of the 5' RACE reads, without DNA. The sample has some 150,000 distinct CDR3 sequences, and its top ten clones hold about 0.28%. Antigens of these TCRs are unknown. Sequencing was performed on naive CXCR3+ CD8+ T cells from blood. The subset here: CD45RO-CCR7+CD27+CD95- naive CD8+ T cells expressing CXCR3 (TNR3+). These receptors were collected from a human donor in good health. Some clones in this sample may be carry-over from other donors' samples.

The chain carries TRBV28 and TRBJ1-5; TCRdb's D gene call, TRBD1, goes unchecked for lack of DNA. This CDR3 has 14 residues. The germline V gene has CDR1 MDHEN and CDR2 SYDVKM. CDR3 loop: CASSSSGENQPQHF. The entire variable domain, with the rest obtained from reference TRBV28 and TRBJ1-5, is as follows: DVKVTQSSRYLVKRTGEKVFLECVQDMDHENMFWYRQDPGLGLRLIYFSYDVKMKEKGDIPEGYSVSREKKERFSLILESASTNQTSMYLCASSSSGENQPQHFGDGTRLSIL.

The V call is TRBV29-1, the J call TRBJ2-7; TCRdb reports TRBD1, a call that lacks DNA to check it against. The CDR3 is 14 amino acids. Per the germline V gene, CDR1 is SQVTM and CDR2 is ANQGSEA. The CDR3 sequence is CSVDGTGDTYEQYF.

The chain is built from TRBV10-3 and TRBJ2-1; TCRdb reports TRBD2, a call that lacks DNA to check it against. The CDR3 has 15 residues. The V gene's germline CDR1 is ENHRY and CDR2 SYGVKD. The CDR3 protein is CAISDRLAGGDEQFF.

The CDR3 loop reads CASSETLEETQYF. The V and J genes are TRBV7-9 and TRBJ2-5; TCRdb's D call, TRBD1, is unchecked because there is no DNA. The CDR3 is 13 amino acids. Germline CDR1 and CDR2: SEHNR and FQNEAQ (reference sequence). Based on the CDR3 plus reference TRBV7-9 and TRBJ2-5, the full variable domain is DTGVSQNPRHKITKRGQNVTFRCDPISEHNRLYWYRQTLGQGPEFLTYFQNEAQLEKSRLLSDRFSAERPKGSFSTLEIQRTEQGDSAMYLCASSETLEETQYFGPGTRLLVL.

This sequence joins TRBV7-2 and TRBJ2-5. The germline V gene has CDR1 SGHTA and CDR2 FQGNSA. The CDR3 runs to 15 residues. This CDR3 reads CASSLAGGYQETQYF. The full variable domain, with the rest looked up from reference TRBV7-2 and TRBJ2-5, is GAGVSQSPSNKVTEKGKDVELRCDPISGHTALYWYRQSLGQGLEFLIYFQGNSAPDKSGLPSDRFSAERTGGSVSTLTIQRTQQEDSAVYLCASSLAGGYQETQYFGPGTRLLVL.